The entry below describes one T cell receptor beta chain. Its target antigen remains unknown. No much larger clone exists at a distance of one base, and base qualities are not known. Library preparation was by RACE. Sequencing took place on a NextSeq 500. During library preparation, unique molecular identifiers were attached to individual cDNA molecules so that TCRs could be counted quantitatively and reproducibly. For every blood RNA sample, sequencing covered both the TCR alpha and TCR beta chains. On the study's bioinformatics: The median number of TCRs per sample was over 85,000, ranging from roughly 20,000 to 700,000. V, J and CDR3 annotation of the TCR reads was carried out using the Decombinator software suite. Every sample was subsampled to the same number of TCRs (28,000) for the PS versus PT1 abundance plots. Expanded TCRs were defined as absent before sensitization and observed at least eight times at the 2-week time point. TCRdb ran its own pipeline on the public reads, namely fastp trimming at Q25 and MiXCR clone calling, and kept in-frame beta chains. Rows matching on CDR3 protein sequence are summarized as one entry with the most common DNA and genes. The V and J calls here are based on TCRdb, not the publication. The sample table lists about 64,000 distinct CDR3 sequences, approximately 10% of them with a count of one. The ten biggest clones cover under 5% of the sample.

The time point label on this specimen signifies: pre-sensitization, week 0. The meaning of the sample's treatment or condition label: therapeutic diphenylcyclopropenone sensitization with weekly scalp DPC. At each patch-test visit, blood was drawn before the patch test was applied. Patients were eligible if aged 18 to 70, diagnosed with alopecia and judged suitable for DPC therapy, and pregnant patients were excluded. Unfractionated whole blood was collected in Tempus Blood RNA tubes, and total RNA was extracted from that blood. These data come from a study of human T cells and chemical hapten exposure (dated by TCRdb to the early 2020s). Describing the broader study: For sensitization, 2% DPC in acetone was applied to a roughly 2 cm by roughly 2 cm area of upper inner arm skin. Weekly therapeutic DPC doses were additionally applied to the scalp of patients throughout the roughly 23-week study period. Patch testing was done on the upper back using Finn chambers containing 0.01% DPC, and results were scored after 6 days according to International Contact Dermatitis Research Group standards. The patient cohort, mostly female, included alopecia areata with under or over 50% scalp involvement, alopecia totalis and alopecia universalis. Libraries were combined into a pool for sequencing, and differences in TCR yield between samples came mainly from small differences in library volumes within the pool. The study tracked peripheral blood TCR repertoire changes in vivo during primary and secondary sensitization to the hapten diphenylcyclopropenone (DPC) in alopecia patients. Blood samples were taken from patients before sensitization (week 0) and then at 2, 6 and about 24 weeks after DPC sensitization. For TCR sequencing, blood came from 25 to 30 alopecia patients at anywhere from one to four time points (pre-sensitization, 2, 6 and 24 weeks). What the authors observed across the whole study: Patch test score was positively correlated with the number of PT1 expanded TCRs, with significance at thresholds 8, 16 and 32 but not at 4. All patients had alopecia, a presumed autoimmune disease, so their immune response might differ from that of healthy individuals. Significantly more large CDR3 similarity clusters were formed by expanded TCRs than by pre-sensitization or healthy control sets, consistent with antigen-driven responses. After repeated subsampling, changes were observed in the strength of the expansion versus patch-test correlation and in the threshold at which the correlation became significant. The number of TCRs above 1 in 1000 frequency did not change with DPC sensitization; there was no evidence of global repertoire structure alterations.

The CDR3 holds 17 amino acids from the cysteine to the phenylalanine. The sequence is cut down to CDR3 DNA, 51 bases in frame from base 1. CDR1 and CDR2 are read off the germline V gene as MNHEY and SVGAGI. After removal of 6 bases from V and 9 bases from J, the junction retains 21 bases not matched to a gene. The source was whole blood, collected in connection with sensitization to the hapten diphenylcyclopropenone (DPC). The receptor chain draws on TRBV6-5 and TRBJ2-7; 9 nucleotides in the junction match TRBD1. This receptor was identified in a woman aged 35 to 49 with alopecia areata. Some clones in this sample may be carry-over from other donors' samples. The CDR3 region has the sequence CASRLNRDRVPRTGQYF. The nucleotide sequence reads as follows: TGTGCCAGCAGGCTCAACCGGGACAGGGTACCGAGGACGGGGCAGTACTTC.